One sample yielded the 9 T cell receptor beta chains listed below, sequenced in a study of glioma-infiltrating T cells. Using RNA template, CDR3s of TCR alpha and beta were amplified with iRepertoire arm-PCR. TCRdb reprocessed the multiplex PCR reads with MiXCR, giving one entry per CDR3 protein. The data contain 150,000 to 200,000 distinct CDR3 sequences, 32% of them singletons. Sequenced sample: glioma tissue, nonneoplastic brain tissue, or PBMCs (not recorded which). The receptors come from a human donor with low-grade glioma or glioblastoma, undergoing nonglioma brain surgery, or in good health (not recorded which).

This clonotype was seen at least ten times. V and J are TRBV6-6 and TRBJ2-7; 10 bases are shared with TRBD2. After removal of 2 bases from V and 6 bases from J, the junction contained 4 bases not matched to a gene. Looked up from germline, CDR1 is MNHNY and CDR2 is SVGAGI (reference sequence). This CDR3 comprises 14 residues. For the CDR3, the DNA is TGTGCCAGCAGTTACCAGCGGGAGGGCCGCGAGCAGTACTTC. Translation gives CASSYQREGREQYF.

Regarding this clonotype: The junction differs from germline at one of its ends, possibly a read error. The chain has TRBV15 and TRBJ1-1; 7 positions agree with TRBD1. Germline CDR1 is LNHNV and CDR2 is YYDKDF (reference sequence). The CDR3 extends over 15 amino acids. CDR3 sequence: CATSGDRVLGTEAFF. CDR3 DNA: TGTGCCACCAGCGGAGACAGGGTATTGGGCACTGAAGCTTTCTTT.

This clonotype was observed many times. The J gene is TRBJ1-5, the V gene TRBV2; D uncertain. With 9 bases removed from V and 4 bases from J, the gap between germline ends came to 13 bases. The V gene's germline CDR1 is SNHLY and CDR2 FYNNEI. The CDR3 has 13 amino acids. In DNA form, the CDR3 reads TGTGCCAGTCTTGGGCAGATAAATCAGCCCCAGCATTTT. Translating gives CASLGQINQPQHF.

This clonotype was counted ten times or more. The V gene is TRBV6-2 or TRBV6-3, the J gene TRBJ2-7; 7 bases align to TRBD2. V shed 9 bases and J 3 bases; nucleotides not matched to a gene: 17. This CDR3 region has 16 residues. Germline loops: CDR1 MNHEY, CDR2 SVGEGT. The CDR3 spells CARPPGTSEIFYEQYF. The CDR3 coding sequence is TGTGCCAGACCGCCCGGAACTAGCGAGATCTTCTACGAGCAGTACTTC.

In this sample, this clonotype turned up many times. V gene TRBV6-1 combines with J gene TRBJ2-7; 9 bases match TRBD1. This CDR3 spans 14 amino acids. Germline CDR1 reads MNHNS; CDR2 reads SASEGT. Trimming took 3 bases from V and 4 from J; bases not matched to a gene: 4. CDR3 bases: TGTGCCAGCAGTGATTTGGGACAGGGATACGAGCAGTACTTC. Translation: CASSDLGQGYEQYF.

This clonotype was found many times. The J gene is TRBJ2-3, the V gene TRBV5-4, with 7 nucleotides matching TRBD1. The trim removed 2 bases at V and 6 bases at J, leaving 6 bases unmatched. This CDR3 comprises 14 residues. In germline, CDR1 is SGHNT, CDR2 YYREEE (reference sequence). CDR3 loop: CASSLGQAADTQYF. The CDR3 region has the DNA TGTGCCAGCAGCTTAGGACAGGCAGCCGATACGCAGTATTTT.

This clonotype was detected only a few times. The chain links TRBV30 to TRBJ1-5; 8 bases fit TRBD1. Per the germline V gene, CDR1 is GTSNPN and CDR2 is SVGIG (reference sequence). The CDR3 runs to 16 residues. V lost 2 bases, J lost 7 bases, and 13 bases stayed unmatched. The DNA of the CDR3 is TGTGCCTGGAGTCCAACCGGGACAGGTACTGGCCAGCCCCAGCATTTT. It translates to CAWSPTGTGTGQPQHF. The variable domain in full, completed from reference TRBV30 and TRBJ1-5, reads SQTIHQWPATLVQPVGSPLSLECTVEGTSNPNLYWYRQAAGRGLQLLFYSVGIGQISSEVPQNLSASRPQDRQFILSSKKLLLSDSGFYLCAWSPTGTGTGQPQHFGDGTRLSIL.

This clonotype was seen only once. Given a much more abundant clone one base away, this may be a read error. V gene TRBV9 combines with J gene TRBJ2-1, with TRBD2 identical over 10 bases. V was clipped by 6 bases and J by 6 bases; unmatched bases: 12. Germline CDR1 is SGDLS and CDR2 is YYNGEE. The CDR3 has 16 amino acids. CDR3 residues: CASTSPGLAIANEQFF. The CDR3 DNA reads as TGTGCCAGCACCTCCCCGGGACTAGCGATTGCCAATGAGCAGTTCTTC.

Worth noting for this clonotype: A much more abundant neighbour one base away suggests this may be a read error. The CDR3 is CASSVRTGGYNEQFF. Written as DNA, the CDR3 is TGTGCCAGCAGTGTACGGACAGGGGGCTACAATGAGCAGTTCTTC. The V gene is TRBV6-4, the J gene TRBJ2-1, with 10 bases aligning to TRBD1. The CDR3 extends over 15 amino acids. V lost 4 bases to trimming and J lost 3 bases; unmatched junction nucleotides: 3. Germline lookup yields CDR1 MRHNA and CDR2 SNTAGT.